The rows below give T cell receptor beta chains drawn from one sample of a study of T-cell memory formation after mild COVID-19. TCRdb redid the calling of the 5' RACE reads with MiXCR, one entry per CDR3 protein. The table has hundreds of thousands of distinct CDR3 sequences, just over 20% seen once. The sample consisted of PBMCs or a T cell subset sorted from them (not recorded which). All receptors derive from an adult woman who had mild COVID-19 (a few samples of this study predate the infection). Cell type and time point are not known. The CDR3 runs from the conserved cysteine through the conserved F or W. The D gene is left open where the match is weak. Part of the rows lack a size; the others show once, few, many or a class for expanded clones.

many	12	-	TRBV12-3/TRBV12-4	TRBJ1-2	CASSLSSGFYTF	TGTGCCAGCAGTTTAAGTTCTGGGTTCTACACCTTC
-	15	-	TRBV15	TRBJ2-7	CATSRDLGSSYEQYF	TGTGCCACCAGCAGAGATCTTGGGAGCTCCTACGAGCAGTACTTC
-	13	-	TRBV10-3	TRBJ2-7	CAISNTSSYEQYF	TGTGCCATCAGTAACACTTCCTCCTACGAGCAGTACTTC
few	13	-	TRBV29-1	TRBJ2-5	CSVESPTLETQYF	TGCAGCGTTGAATCCCCCACACTAGAGACCCAGTACTTC
few	14	-	TRBV6-5	TRBJ1-2	CASSYWGQNYGYTF	TGTGCCAGCAGTTACTGGGGGCAAAACTATGGCTACACCTTC
-	16	-	TRBV12-3/TRBV12-4	TRBJ1-6	CASSFLRGQNNSPLHF	TGTGCCAGCAGTTTCCTCCGAGGGCAAAATAATTCACCCCTCCACTTT
-	15	-	TRBV7-9	TRBJ2-2	CASSANVSRTRELFF	TGTGCCAGCAGCGCCAACGTATCCCGGACAAGGGAGCTGTTTTTT
-	11	-	TRBV7-9	TRBJ1-1	CASTQDTEAFF	TGTGCCAGCACACAGGACACTGAAGCTTTCTTT
-	16	TRBD2	TRBV12-3/TRBV12-4	TRBJ2-2	CASRPIAGGNTGELFF	TGTGCCAGCAGACCTATAGCGGGAGGGAACACCGGGGAGCTGTTTTTT
-	14	-	TRBV7-9	TRBJ1-1	CASKGGQVGTEAFF	TGTGCCAGCAAAGGAGGCCAGGTGGGCACTGAAGCTTTCTTT
few	14	-	TRBV30	TRBJ2-1	CAWSLGLDFNEQFF	TGTGCCTGGAGTTTGGGACTCGACTTCAATGAGCAGTTCTTC
few	12	-	TRBV24-1	TRBJ1-2	CATSDSGDFYTF	TGTGCCACCAGTGATTCGGGGGACTTCTACACCTTC
-	12	-	TRBV7-6	TRBJ2-7	CASSLGYREQYF	TGTGCCAGCAGCTTAGGGTATCGCGAGCAGTACTTC
-	13	-	TRBV9	TRBJ2-3	CASSLMQADTQYF	TGTGCCAGCAGCCTTATGCAAGCAGATACGCAGTATTTT
few	15	-	TRBV5-5	TRBJ1-3	CASSLERFYGNTIYF	TGTGCCAGCAGCTTGGAGCGGTTCTATGGAAACACCATATATTTT
few	13	TRBD1	TRBV20-1	TRBJ1-2	CSAKQGGNYGYTF	TGCAGTGCTAAACAGGGGGGCAACTATGGCTACACCTTC
-	14	-	TRBV6-1	TRBJ2-2	CASAEVVGGGELFF	TGTGCCAGCGCTGAAGTAGTAGGTGGCGGGGAGCTGTTTTTT
-	15	-	TRBV12-3/TRBV12-4	TRBJ2-7	CASSPSETYSYEQYF	TGTGCCAGCAGTCCCTCAGAGACCTACAGCTACGAGCAGTACTTC
few	11	-	TRBV29-1	TRBJ2-1	CSVAEDNEQFF	TGCAGCGTGGCGGAGGATAATGAGCAGTTCTTC
few	13	-	TRBV20-1	TRBJ1-2	CSATGTVRKGYTF	TGCAGTGCCACTGGGACCGTGCGGAAAGGCTACACCTTC
few	16	-	TRBV5-8	TRBJ2-1	CASSLENPPAYNEQFF	TGTGCCAGCAGCTTAGAGAATCCGCCAGCCTACAATGAGCAGTTCTTC
few	15	TRBD1	TRBV20-1	TRBJ2-3	CSALGQGGSSDTQYF	TGCAGTGCTTTAGGACAGGGAGGTTCAAGCGATACGCAGTATTTT
-	10	TRBD1	TRBV20-1	TRBJ1-2	CSATGTGYTF	TGCAGTGCGACAGGGACTGGCTACACCTTC
few	13	-	TRBV12-3/TRBV12-4	TRBJ1-1	CASSPPGMEEAFF	TGTGCCAGCAGTCCACCAGGGATGGAGGAAGCTTTCTTT
-	14	-	TRBV12-3/TRBV12-4	TRBJ1-5	CASSRGETGQPQHF	TGTGCCAGCAGTAGAGGGGAGACGGGGCAGCCCCAGCATTTT
-	13	-	TRBV12-3/TRBV12-4	TRBJ1-2	CAITKDGRYGYTF	TGTGCCATCACAAAGGACGGCCGATATGGCTACACCTTC
-	15	TRBD1	TRBV7-8	TRBJ2-1	CASSSGTAPGNEQFF	TGTGCCAGCAGCTCCGGGACAGCCCCGGGGAATGAGCAGTTCTTC
few	14	-	TRBV20-1	TRBJ2-2	CSARDQSPTGELFF	TGCAGTGCTAGAGATCAGTCCCCCACCGGGGAGCTGTTTTTT
few	15	-	TRBV15	TRBJ2-1	CATKEGQGTYNEQFF	TGTGCCACCAAAGAAGGGCAGGGCACCTACAATGAGCAGTTCTTC
few	14	TRBD1	TRBV24-1	TRBJ1-1	CATRSGGANTEAFF	TGTGCCACCAGGTCAGGGGGCGCGAACACTGAAGCTTTCTTT
few	16	TRBD1	TRBV6-6	TRBJ1-2	CASSRGQATFNYGYTF	TGTGCCAGCAGCCGGGGACAGGCCACATTCAACTATGGCTACACCTTC
once	13	-	TRBV6-6	TRBJ1-6	CASTPGHNSPLHF	TGTGCCAGTACGCCGGGGCATAATTCACCCCTCCACTTT
-	16	-	TRBV4-1	TRBJ1-1	CASSQLYSLGNTEAFF	TGCGCCAGCAGCCAACTTTATTCCCTCGGGAACACTGAAGCTTTCTTT
-	13	-	TRBV7-9	TRBJ2-1	CASSLGQGLEQFF	TGTGCCAGCAGCTTAGGGCAGGGACTTGAGCAGTTCTTC
few	13	-	TRBV7-9	TRBJ2-7	CAIHKAGDYEQYF	TGTGCCATCCACAAGGCAGGGGACTACGAGCAGTACTTC
-	14	TRBD2	TRBV12-3/TRBV12-4	TRBJ2-7	CASSYRGGDYEQYF	TGTGCCAGCAGCTACCGCGGGGGGGACTACGAGCAGTACTTC
-	16	TRBD2	TRBV4-1	TRBJ2-3	CASSQDASGSTDTQYF	TGCGCCAGCAGCCAAGATGCTAGCGGTAGCACAGATACGCAGTATTTT
-	16	TRBD2	TRBV4-2	TRBJ2-7	CASSQASGGSSYEQYF	TGTGCCAGCAGCCAAGCTAGCGGGGGCAGCTCCTACGAGCAGTACTTC
many	19	TRBD1	TRBV7-9	TRBJ2-2	CASSPSTGWGQGDTGELFF	TGTGCCAGCAGCCCCTCTACCGGGTGGGGACAGGGTGACACCGGGGAGCTGTTTTTT
few	14	-	TRBV7-2	TRBJ2-5	CASSRTAQAETQYF	TGTGCCAGCAGTAGGACAGCACAGGCAGAGACCCAGTACTTC
few	15	-	TRBV7-3	TRBJ2-1	CASSSLGSAYNEQFF	TGTGCCAGCAGCTCATTAGGGAGCGCCTACAATGAGCAGTTCTTC
few	12	-	TRBV3-1	TRBJ2-7	CASSQPGKGKYF	TGTGCCAGCAGCCAACCGGGAAAAGGAAAGTACTTC
few	15	TRBD1	TRBV6-1	TRBJ2-7	CASTLRQGSSYEQYF	TGTGCCAGCACCCTGAGACAGGGTAGCTCCTACGAGCAGTACTTC
-	14	TRBD1	TRBV5-1	TRBJ2-7	CASSDREGSYEQYF	TGCGCCAGTAGCGACAGGGAAGGGTCCTACGAGCAGTACTTC
-	16	TRBD2	TRBV4-2	TRBJ2-3	CASRTGLAGGVDTQYF	TGTGCCAGCAGGACGGGACTAGCGGGAGGGGTTGATACGCAGTATTTT
-	20	TRBD2	TRBV13	TRBJ2-5	CASSLGGNWALAGEEETQYF	TGTGCCAGCAGCTTAGGCGGAAATTGGGCTCTAGCGGGAGAGGAGGAGACCCAGTACTTC
-	17	-	TRBV7-9	TRBJ1-5	CASSLGGREDSNQPQHF	TGTGCCAGCAGCTTAGGGGGCAGGGAGGATTCCAATCAGCCCCAGCATTTT
few	17	TRBD2	TRBV18	TRBJ2-1	CASSPPGLAGTYNEQFF	TGTGCCAGCTCACCACCGGGACTAGCGGGAACTTACAATGAGCAGTTCTTC
-	16	-	TRBV2	TRBJ2-7	CASEYFPQGLTYEQYF	TGTGCCAGCGAGTACTTCCCCCAGGGACTCACGTACGAGCAGTACTTC
few	12	-	TRBV27	TRBJ2-5	CASTLTQETQYF	TGTGCCAGCACCCTAACCCAAGAGACCCAGTACTTC
-	16	TRBD2	TRBV12-3/TRBV12-4	TRBJ2-3	CASSGGLAGIRDTQYF	TGTGCCAGCAGTGGTGGACTAGCGGGGATTCGAGATACGCAGTATTTT
-	15	TRBD2	TRBV20-1	TRBJ2-7	CSARPSGGAAYEQYF	TGCAGTGCTAGACCTAGCGGGGGGGCCGCCTACGAGCAGTACTTC
-	13	-	TRBV20-1	TRBJ1-1	CSAPRQENTEAFF	TGCAGTGCCCCGAGACAGGAGAACACTGAAGCTTTCTTT
few	13	TRBD2	TRBV20-1	TRBJ2-7	CSARMAGVYEQYF	TGCAGTGCTAGAATGGCGGGAGTTTACGAGCAGTACTTC
many	14	TRBD2	TRBV20-1	TRBJ2-7	CSARDLAGAYEQYF	TGCAGTGCTAGAGATCTAGCGGGGGCCTACGAGCAGTACTTC
-	15	TRBD1	TRBV7-2	TRBJ2-7	CASSTRQGVVYEQYF	TGTGCCAGCAGCACACGACAGGGGGTGGTGTACGAGCAGTACTTC
-	12	-	TRBV12-3/TRBV12-4	TRBJ2-7	CASRGRGYEQYF	TGTGCCAGCAGGGGCAGGGGATACGAGCAGTACTTC